The next 30 T cell receptor beta chains were all read from a single sample in a study of T cells in localized non-small cell lung cancer (TCRdb year 2020). The library came from the immunoSEQ multiplex PCR assay. TCRdb retrieved this table from immuneACCESS and kept in-frame rearrangements only. Not all clones are present; in checked studies, unresolved V genes account for under half, and no reason is known for the remainder. The sample records some 31,000 clones, 78% of which are singletons. Around 34% of the sample is held by the ten biggest clonotypes. The sample was peripheral blood, taken before any cancer treatment. These receptors were collected from a male donor aged 60 or over with stage II squamous cell lung carcinoma.

V and J are TRBV9 and TRBJ1-3, with D unresolved. Deletions cut 4 bases from V and 4 bases from J, with 15 bases between. Per the germline V gene, CDR1 is SGDLS and CDR2 is YYNGEE. The CDR3 runs to 15 residues. CDR3 coding DNA: TGTGCCAGCAGCCCAAGCAGGAAGGTCGGAAACACCATATATTTT. Translating gives CASSPSRKVGNTIYF.

This clone was picked up one time. The genes are TRBV5-1 and TRBJ2-5, with D perhaps being TRBD1 or TRBD2 (7 bases each). Germline V gene lookup returns CDR1 SGHRS and CDR2 YFSETQ. V lost 4 bases and J 4 bases, leaving 14 bases between the germline ends. The CDR3 has 14 amino acids. The CDR3 reads CASSPGGERETQYF. In DNA form, the CDR3 reads TGCGCCAGCAGCCCAGGGGGGGAAAGAGAGACCCAGTACTTC.

The chain combines TRBV12-5 with TRBJ1-1, with D uncertain. Germline V CDR1 and CDR2: LGHNT, FRNRAP. The CDR3 totals 13 residues. V dropped 6 bases and J dropped 1 base, with 9 bases sitting between them. For the CDR3, the DNA is TGTGCTAGTGGCTTCGAACGGAACACTGAAGCTTTCTTT. It yields the protein CASGFERNTEAFF.

This rearrangement joins TRBV7-2 to TRBJ2-1; D not certain. The V gene's germline CDR1 is SGHTA and CDR2 FQGNSA. V lost 6 bases and J lost 6, with 12 bases in between. CDR3 length equals 13 residues. CDR3 sequence reads: CASSQFYRNEQFF. CDR3 sequence (DNA): TGTGCCAGCAGTCAATTCTACCGCAATGAGCAGTTCTTC.

This chain uses TRBV2 with TRBJ2-3, with D hard to call. CDR3 size: 14 residues. Trimming removed 6 bases at V and 0 bases at J, with 10 bases between. Germline V gene data show CDR1 as SNHLY and CDR2 as FYNNEI. In DNA, the CDR3 is TGTGCCAGCAGACGAGGCTCTAGCACAGATACGCAGTATTTT. Translated: CASRRGSSTDTQYF.

This clone was seen once. The DNA of the CDR3 is TGTGCCAGCAGCCCCTTCCGGGGTAGCTCCTACAATGAGCAGTTCTTC. Translation: CASSPFRGSSYNEQFF. The genes are TRBV11-3 and TRBJ2-1; D is perhaps TRBD2 (5 bases). Germline CDR1 and CDR2: SGHNT and YENEEA. V shed 5 bases and J shed 0 bases, with 14 bases lying between them. This CDR3 is built from 16 residues.

This clone was seen once. This chain connects TRBV11-2 to TRBJ1-2, with D tentatively TRBD1 (5 bases). Germline CDR1 and CDR2: SGHAT and FQNNGV. Between the trimmed V and J ends, which lost 4 bases and 6 bases, there was a span of 9 bases. The CDR3 length is 12 residues. The CDR3 region is CASSSAGNGYTF. CDR3 DNA: TGTGCCAGCAGCTCAGCAGGGAATGGCTACACCTTC.

CDR3: CATKGVRFTDTQYF. CDR3 sequence (DNA): TGTGCCACCAAAGGGGTCCGGTTCACAGATACGCAGTATTTT. The chain uses TRBV6-6 and TRBJ2-3; maybe TRBD1 (5 bases). Germline assignment: CDR1 MNHNY and CDR2 SVGAGI (reference sequence). V lost 10 bases and J 2 bases, leaving 16 bases between the germline ends. This CDR3 is built from 14 residues.

The count of this clone is one. This sequence joins TRBV6-6 and TRBJ1-2; 10 nucleotides line up with TRBD1. Per the germline V gene, CDR1 is MNHNY and CDR2 is SVGAGI (reference sequence). CDR3 length: 15 amino acids. Trimming at V came to 3 bases and at J to 6 bases, leaving 7 bases not matched to a gene. CDR3: CASSYQWDRGDGYTF. The CDR3 DNA follows: TGTGCCAGCAGTTATCAGTGGGACAGGGGCGATGGCTACACCTTC.

Turning to this clone: Within the sample, other DNA sequences also encode this same CDR3. The V call is TRBV6-1, the J call TRBJ1-1; D remains unclear. Trimming shortened V by 6 bases and J by 6 bases, and 14 bases separated the two germline ends. CDR1 is MNHNS, CDR2 SASEGT, per germline. The CDR3 loop spans 13 amino acids. The CDR3 DNA reads TGTGCCAGCAGCCTCGTTTTGGACGCTGAAGCTTTCTTT. Its protein is CASSLVLDAEAFF.

This clone appeared once. The chain couples TRBV6-5 to TRBJ1-1; D perhaps matches TRBD1 (5 bases). Germline values: CDR1 MNHEY, CDR2 SVGAGI. V was trimmed by 7 bases and J by 1 base, leaving 13 bases between them. This CDR3 comprises 14 residues. CDR3 residues: CASNLHRTNTEAFF. Written as DNA, the CDR3 is TGTGCCAGCAATTTACACAGGACGAACACTGAAGCTTTCTTT.

CDR3 region: CASSISGSSGNTIYF. CDR3 bases: TGTGCCAGTAGTATTTCTGGCAGCTCTGGAAACACCATATATTTT. This rearrangement joins TRBV19 to TRBJ1-3; D gene unclear. V lost 3 bases to trimming and J lost 0 bases, with 9 bases between them. The CDR3 is 15 residues long. Germline CDR1 LNHDA, CDR2 SQIVND (reference sequence).

This chain uses TRBV27 with TRBJ2-4; TRBD1 might be the D (6 bases). Deletions cut 4 bases from V and 9 bases from J, with 13 bases between. Germline CDR1 is MNHEY and CDR2 is SMNVEV (reference sequence). The CDR3 sequence is 13 residues long. CDR3 residues: CASSSLQGGIQYF. The CDR3 nucleotides read TGTGCCAGCAGTTCCTTACAGGGCGGCATTCAGTACTTC.

The chain carries TRBV10-1 and TRBJ2-5, with D perhaps matching TRBD1 or TRBD2 (5 bases each). Germline CDR1 WNHNN, CDR2 SYGVQD (reference sequence). The CDR3 is made up of 14 amino acids. Trimming left V 6 bases short and J 3 bases short, with 14 bases between. This CDR3 reads CASSLGTREETQYF. CDR3 in DNA: TGCGCCAGCAGCTTGGGGACCAGGGAAGAGACCCAGTACTTC.

The gene calls are TRBV6-5 and TRBJ1-5, with 7 nucleotides matching TRBD1. Germline CDR1 and CDR2: MNHEY and SVGAGI. The CDR3 length is 14 residues. The junction had 6 bases not matched to a gene; V was cut back by 4 bases and J by 6 bases. The CDR3 region is CASSFPTGVQPQHF. The CDR3 nucleotides are TGTGCCAGCAGTTTCCCAACAGGGGTTCAGCCCCAGCATTTT.

This rearrangement joins TRBV5-1 to TRBJ2-1; 10 nucleotides align to TRBD2. This CDR3 contains 15 residues. Germline V gene data show CDR1 as SGHRS and CDR2 as YFSETQ. V gave up 4 bases and J gave up 4 bases; unmatched junction bases: 5. CDR3 loop: CASSPGLAVYNEQFF. The CDR3 bases are TGCGCCAGCAGCCCTGGACTAGCGGTATACAATGAGCAGTTCTTC.

V gene TRBV29-1 combines with J gene TRBJ2-3; TRBD2 aligns across 10 bases. Looked up from germline, CDR1 is SQVTM and CDR2 is ANQGSEA. The CDR3 has 14 residues. Trimming removed 7 bases from V and 3 bases from J; junction bases left unmatched: 7. CDR3 protein: CSAAPGLATDTQYF. The CDR3 nucleotides read TGCAGCGCTGCTCCGGGACTAGCGACAGATACGCAGTATTTT.

The gene calls are TRBV30 and TRBJ2-1; D gene unclear. V lost 0 bases, J lost 10 bases, and 7 bases lay in between. The CDR3 length is 11 residues. Germline V gene data show CDR1 as GTSNPN and CDR2 as SVGIG (reference sequence). The CDR3 is CAWSVGGEQFF. The CDR3 coding sequence is TGTGCCTGGAGTGTAGGCGGAGAGCAGTTCTTC.

The rearrangement links TRBV6-5 to TRBJ2-7, with D uncertain. The CDR3 sequence is 15 residues long. The germline gives CDR1 MNHEY, CDR2 SVGAGI. V gave up 7 bases and J gave up 0 bases, with 16 bases separating them. CDR3 loop: CASTRIEDPSYEQYF. In DNA, the CDR3 is TGTGCCAGCACCCGGATAGAGGACCCCTCCTACGAGCAGTACTTC.

The chain couples TRBV5-6 to TRBJ2-3; 7 bases line up with TRBD2. The CDR3 has 14 residues. J lost 5 bases, V lost 0 bases, and 3 bases had no gene match. The germline V gene encodes CDR1 SGHDT and CDR2 YYEEEE. This CDR3 reads CASSLGREGDTQYF. In nucleotides, the CDR3 is TGTGCCAGCAGCTTGGGCAGGGAGGGAGATACGCAGTATTTT.

V usage is TRBV9 and J usage is TRBJ2-1; D perhaps matches TRBD1 (6 bases). Germline CDR1 and CDR2: SGDLS and YYNGEE. Trimming shortened V by 0 bases and J by 0 bases, and 13 bases separated the two germline ends. This CDR3 is 17 amino acids long. In DNA form, the CDR3 reads TGTGCCAGCAGCGTAGAGTCAGGGGCGAGCTCCTACAATGAGCAGTTCTTC. Translating it yields CASSVESGASSYNEQFF.

The chain has TRBV11-2 and TRBJ2-5; TRBD2 aligns across 14 bases. The CDR3 covers 16 residues. Unmatched junction bases numbered 6, after V lost 4 bases and J lost 5 bases. Germline V gene sequence: CDR1 SGHAT, CDR2 FQNNGV. The CDR3: CASSSGTSGSKETQYF. DNA for the CDR3: TGTGCCAGCAGCTCCGGGACTAGCGGGAGTAAGGAGACCCAGTACTTC.

V usage is TRBV7-2 and J usage is TRBJ1-1, with TRBD1 identical over 10 bases. This CDR3 has 16 amino acids. V shed 5 bases and J 4 bases; nucleotides not matched to a gene: 10. Germline V gene lookup returns CDR1 SGHTA and CDR2 FQGNSA. The CDR3 loop reads CASSITTGGWGTEAFF. In nucleotides, the CDR3 is TGTGCCAGCAGCATAACGACAGGGGGCTGGGGCACTGAAGCTTTCTTT.

The CDR3: CASTAGRHIQYF. CDR3 nucleotide sequence: TGTGCCAGTACCGCAGGACGGCACATTCAGTACTTC. The V and J genes are TRBV19 and TRBJ2-4; D is undetermined. The germline gives CDR1 LNHDA, CDR2 SQIVND (reference sequence). V gave up 7 bases and J gave up 8 bases, with 12 bases separating them. The CDR3 sequence is 12 residues long.

The rearrangement links TRBV28 to TRBJ1-5; D possibly corresponds to TRBD1 (5 bases). The ends were cut back, 7 bases at V and 5 bases at J, with 12 bases in the middle. CDR3 length: 13 residues. CDR1 and CDR2 from the germline V gene are MDHEN and SYDVKM. For the CDR3, the DNA is TGTGCCAGCATAGGGGACGGTCATCAGCCCCAGCATTTT. Translation: CASIGDGHQPQHF.

The gene calls are TRBV13 and TRBJ2-3; 9 bases match TRBD1. Per the germline V gene, CDR1 is PRHDT and CDR2 is FYEKMQ (reference sequence). The CDR3 is 14 amino acids. With 2 bases clipped from V and 4 bases from J, the junction kept 1 base outside the gene matches. CDR3 in amino acids: CASSLRQGADTQYF. CDR3 in DNA: TGTGCCAGCAGCTTAAGACAGGGGGCAGATACGCAGTATTTT.

This chain connects TRBV5-6 to TRBJ1-1; TRBD1 agrees at 9 bases. The CDR3 spans 15 residues. Unmatched junction bases numbered 4, after V lost 0 bases and J lost 4 bases. Germline CDR1 reads SGHDT; CDR2 reads YYEEEE. CDR3 nucleotide sequence: TGTGCCAGCAGCTTGGCCGGGACAGGGCTCACTGAAGCTTTCTTT. Translation: CASSLAGTGLTEAFF. Full variable domain (outside the CDR3, taken from reference TRBV5-6 and TRBJ1-1): DAGVTQSPTHLIKTRGQQVTLRCSPKSGHDTVSWYQQALGQGPQFIFQYYEEEERQRGNFPDRFSGHQFPNYSSELNVNALLLGDSALYLCASSLAGTGLTEAFFGQGTRLTVV.

This chain links TRBV6-5 with TRBJ2-1; perhaps TRBD1 as D (6 bases). Trimming pared 5 bases from V and 10 bases from J, leaving 9 bases between. This CDR3 is 11 amino acids long. Germline loops: CDR1 MNHEY, CDR2 SVGAGI. CDR3 in amino acids: CASSVRGEQFF. The DNA of the CDR3 is TGTGCCAGCAGTGTGAGGGGGGAGCAGTTCTTC.

V and J are TRBV6-6 and TRBJ2-7, with 7 nucleotides matching TRBD2. The V and J ends lost 9 bases and 5 bases, in that order; junction bases with no gene match: 4. Germline V gene sequence: CDR1 MNHNY, CDR2 SVGAGI (reference sequence). The CDR3 runs 11 residues. The CDR3 reads CASRGGNEQYF. In nucleotides, the CDR3 is TGTGCCAGTAGGGGAGGGAACGAGCAGTACTTC.

This chain connects TRBV6-5 to TRBJ2-1; tentatively, D is TRBD2 (5 bases). The CDR3 runs 12 residues. Trimming removed 0 bases from V and 10 bases from J, with 7 bases in between. Germline CDR1 and CDR2: MNHEY and SVGAGI. DNA for the CDR3: TGTGCCAGCAGTTACTCGCTAGCCGAGCAGTTCTTC. This codes for CASSYSLAEQFF.